This TCR beta chain emerged from a study of T cell repertoires in cytomegalovirus infection. About the research overall: Researchers turned to recently identified HLA-C-restricted CMV epitopes as well as well-studied HLA-B-restricted ones.

TCRdb called the reads again in MiXCR, with one record for every CDR3 protein. Here the sample spans about 340,000 distinct CDR3 sequences, 25% to 30% being singletons. This clonotype showed up many times. Antigen specificity is unknown. An end of the junction differs from the germline gene, which may be a read error. The sequences come from cultured PBMCs, collected from culture after CMV antigen stimulation. The clonotype was recovered from a human donor in good health (CMV status not recorded). Some clones in this sample may be carry-over from other donors' samples.

In DNA, the CDR3 is TGTGCCAGCAGCGCGGGACTAGCGGGGGGCCTTCAGATCTTC. This translates into CASSAGLAGGLQIF. The chain carries TRBV7-2 and TRBJ2-1; 15 nucleotides match TRBD2. The CDR3 consists of 14 residues. Germline V gives CDR1 SGHTA, CDR2 FQGNSA.